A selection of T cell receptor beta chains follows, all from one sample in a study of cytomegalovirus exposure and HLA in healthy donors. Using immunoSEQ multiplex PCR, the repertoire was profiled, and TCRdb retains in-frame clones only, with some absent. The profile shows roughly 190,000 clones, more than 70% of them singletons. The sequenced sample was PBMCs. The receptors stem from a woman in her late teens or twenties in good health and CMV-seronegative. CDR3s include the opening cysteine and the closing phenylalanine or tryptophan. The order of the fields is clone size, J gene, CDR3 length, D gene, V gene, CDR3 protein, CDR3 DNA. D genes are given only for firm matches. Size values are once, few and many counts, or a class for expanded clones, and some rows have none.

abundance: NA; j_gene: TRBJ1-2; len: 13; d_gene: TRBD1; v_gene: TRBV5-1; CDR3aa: CASSLEGQDGYTF; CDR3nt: TGCGCCAGCAGCTTGGAGGGACAGGATGGCTACACCTTC
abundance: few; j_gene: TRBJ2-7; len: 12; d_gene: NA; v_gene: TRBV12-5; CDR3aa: CASLGSGYEQYF; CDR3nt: TGTGCTAGCCTCGGGAGCGGCTACGAGCAGTACTTC
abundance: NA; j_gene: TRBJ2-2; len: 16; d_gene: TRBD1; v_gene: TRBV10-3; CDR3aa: CATVDRDRVPTGELFF; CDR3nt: TGTGCCACCGTCGATCGGGACAGGGTCCCCACCGGGGAGCTGTTTTTT
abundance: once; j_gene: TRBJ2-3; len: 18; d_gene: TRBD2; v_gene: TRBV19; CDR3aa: CASSAGLAGGGFGDTQYF; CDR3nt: TGTGCCAGTAGTGCCGGACTAGCGGGAGGAGGATTTGGAGATACGCAGTATTTT
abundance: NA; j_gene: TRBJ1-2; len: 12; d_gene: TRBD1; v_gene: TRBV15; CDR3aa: CATSIGQDGYTF; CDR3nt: TGTGCCACCAGCATAGGACAGGATGGCTACACCTTC
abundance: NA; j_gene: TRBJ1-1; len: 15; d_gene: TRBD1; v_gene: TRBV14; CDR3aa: CASSRTGEWVTEAFF; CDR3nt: TGTGCCAGCAGCCGGACAGGGGAGTGGGTCACTGAAGCTTTCTTT
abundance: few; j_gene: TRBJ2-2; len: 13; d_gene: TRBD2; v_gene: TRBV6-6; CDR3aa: CASGGRDTGELFF; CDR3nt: TGTGCCAGCGGCGGGAGGGATACCGGGGAGCTGTTTTTT
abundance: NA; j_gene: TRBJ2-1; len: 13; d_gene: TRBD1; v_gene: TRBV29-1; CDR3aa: CSDRDRATNEQFF; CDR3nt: TGCAGCGACCGGGACAGGGCTACCAATGAGCAGTTCTTC
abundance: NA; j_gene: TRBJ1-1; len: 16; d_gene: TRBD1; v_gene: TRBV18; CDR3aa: CASSPGDRAWNTEAFF; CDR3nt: TGTGCCAGCTCGCCGGGGGACAGGGCGTGGAACACTGAAGCTTTCTTT
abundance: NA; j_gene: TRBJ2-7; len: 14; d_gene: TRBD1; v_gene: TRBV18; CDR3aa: CASSPGQGIYEQYF; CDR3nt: TGTGCCAGCTCACCGGGACAGGGAATCTACGAGCAGTACTTC
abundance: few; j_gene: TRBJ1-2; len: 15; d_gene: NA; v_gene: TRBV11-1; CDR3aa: CASSYSGTSAYGYTF; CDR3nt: TGTGCCAGCAGTTATTCCGGGACATCGGCATATGGCTACACCTTC
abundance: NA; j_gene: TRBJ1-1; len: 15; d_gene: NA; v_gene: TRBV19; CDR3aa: CASSPNSGGDTEAFF; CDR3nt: TGTGCCAGTAGTCCCAACTCGGGAGGGGACACTGAAGCTTTCTTT
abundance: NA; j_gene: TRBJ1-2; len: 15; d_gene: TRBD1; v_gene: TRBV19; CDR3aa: CASSRGQDFNYGYTF; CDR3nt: TGTGCCAGTAGTAGGGGACAGGACTTTAACTATGGCTACACCTTC
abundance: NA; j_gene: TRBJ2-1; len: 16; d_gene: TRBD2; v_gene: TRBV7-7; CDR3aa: CASSLELAGVGNEQFF; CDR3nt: TGTGCCAGCAGCTTAGAACTAGCGGGAGTGGGCAATGAGCAGTTCTTC
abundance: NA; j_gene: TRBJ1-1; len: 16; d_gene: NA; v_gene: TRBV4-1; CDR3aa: CASSQAEGGTQAEAFF; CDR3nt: TGCGCCAGCAGCCAAGCCGAGGGGGGGACGCAAGCTGAAGCTTTCTTT
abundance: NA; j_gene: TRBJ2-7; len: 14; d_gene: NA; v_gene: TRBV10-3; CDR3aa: CAISEGGDSYEQYF; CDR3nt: TGTGCCATCAGTGAGGGAGGGGACTCCTACGAGCAGTACTTC
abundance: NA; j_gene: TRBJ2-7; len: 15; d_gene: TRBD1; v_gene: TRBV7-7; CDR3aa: CASSWDDRGADEQYF; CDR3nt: TGTGCCAGCAGTTGGGATGACAGGGGTGCCGACGAGCAGTACTTC
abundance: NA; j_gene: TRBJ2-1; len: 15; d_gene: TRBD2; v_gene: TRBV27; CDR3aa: CASSTRAGGEPGEFF; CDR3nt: TGTGCCAGCAGCACCCGGGCGGGGGGAGAGCCCGGGGAGTTCTTC
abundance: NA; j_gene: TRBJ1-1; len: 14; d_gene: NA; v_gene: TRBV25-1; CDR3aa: CASSEIGSRAEAFF; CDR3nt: TGTGCCAGCAGTGAGATCGGGAGTAGGGCTGAAGCTTTCTTT
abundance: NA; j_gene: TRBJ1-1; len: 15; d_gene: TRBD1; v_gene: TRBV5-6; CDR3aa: CASSWDRAMNTEAFF; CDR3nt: TGTGCCAGCAGCTGGGACAGGGCAATGAACACTGAAGCTTTCTTT
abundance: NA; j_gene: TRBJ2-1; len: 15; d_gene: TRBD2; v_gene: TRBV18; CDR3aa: CASSPGGGPYNEQFF; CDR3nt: TGTGCCAGCTCACCGGGCGGGGGGCCCTACAATGAGCAGTTCTTC
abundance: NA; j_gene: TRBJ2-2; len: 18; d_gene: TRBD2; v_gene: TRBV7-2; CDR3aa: CASSLITQREVLTGELFF; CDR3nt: TGTGCCAGCAGCTTAATAACCCAGCGGGAGGTATTAACCGGGGAGCTGTTTTTT
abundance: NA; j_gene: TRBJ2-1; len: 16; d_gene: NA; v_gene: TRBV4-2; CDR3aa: CASSQEPGAAYNEQFF; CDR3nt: TGTGCCAGCAGCCAAGAACCAGGGGCGGCTTACAATGAGCAGTTCTTC